The clone carrying this T cell receptor (beta chain) has a single count. Its antigen is not identified. Primers for the PCR totalled 60 Vbeta and 13 Jbeta. Sequenced by immunoSEQ multiplex PCR; TCRdb stores in-frame clones only, minus some. The data show 98,000 or so clones, more than 70% seen once. Germline V gene sequence: CDR1 KGHSH, CDR2 LQKENI. The length of the CDR3 is 15 residues. Trimming at V came to 2 bases and at J to 2 bases, leaving 3 bases not matched to a gene. The sample belongs to a study of cytomegalovirus exposure and HLA in healthy donors. Overall study context: A previous analysis identified approximately 120 million unique TCR beta sequences derived from some 170 million T cells. Broader study findings: Most of the CMV-associated TCR beta chains (in a later analysis) appeared to be HLA-restricted. In all likelihood, a cluster of highly shared sequence variants was a sequencing artifact.

Sequencing was performed on PBMCs. This sequence was found in a female donor in good health and CMV-seronegative. The rearrangement joins TRBV18 to TRBJ2-1; 7 nucleotides match TRBD1. The CDR3 DNA follows: TGTGCCAGCTCACCAGACAGGGTAGCCTACAATGAGCAGTTCTTC. This sequence encodes CASSPDRVAYNEQFF.